One and the same sample provided the 21 T cell receptor beta chains below, sequenced in a study of spatial heterogeneity in lung cancer. Time point in this sample: sample taken at primary tumor resection. Their antigen targets remain unknown. The study, taken as a whole, reports: It was found that expanded intratumoral alpha and beta TCR counts tracked tumor mutation counts.

TCRdb used MiXCR to reprocess the 5' RACE reads, holding one entry per CDR3 protein. The repertoire holds 7,500 to 10,000 distinct CDR3 sequences, with 8% to 9.5% as singletons. The source material was lung tumor tissue, sampled at surgery. The receptors were sampled from a female donor with early-stage non-small cell lung cancer.

Many counts were recorded for this clonotype. The rearrangement uses TRBV5-1 and TRBJ1-6; weak D call: TRBD1 (5 bases). Trimming pared 0 bases from V and 8 bases from J, leaving 15 bases between. Germline V CDR1 and CDR2: SGHRS, YFSETQ. The CDR3 runs to 16 residues. The CDR3 nucleotides are TGCGCCAGCAGCTTGGCTTCAGGGAAGATGGATTCACCCCTCCACTTT. This translates into CASSLASGKMDSPLHF.

This clonotype ranks as medium-sized. This rearrangement joins TRBV6-5 to TRBJ1-1, with 8 bases fitting TRBD1. Trimming removed 6 bases from V and 7 bases from J; junction bases left unmatched: 7. Germline V gene lookup returns CDR1 MNHEY and CDR2 SVGAGI. This CDR3 is 13 amino acids long. The CDR3 sequence: CASRQGGIGEAFF. The CDR3 bases are TGTGCCAGCAGACAGGGGGGGATCGGTGAAGCTTTCTTT.

This clonotype occurred many times. This chain uses TRBV7-2 with TRBJ2-7, with TRBD2 as a possible D gene (6 bases). The germline V gene has CDR1 SGHTA and CDR2 FQGNSA. This CDR3 has 14 residues. V lost 3 bases and J lost 4, with 13 bases in between. For the CDR3, the DNA is TGTGCCAGCAGCTTCCAGGGACTTCTATACGAGCAGTACTTC. Translated: CASSFQGLLYEQYF.

This clonotype was seen at least ten times. Being one base from a much bigger clone, this may be a read error. The chain employs TRBV7-2 and TRBJ1-3; D remains ambiguous. Germline V gives CDR1 SGHTA, CDR2 FQGNSA. The germline V and J ends were trimmed by 3 bases and 6 bases, with 9 bases remaining between them. This CDR3 has 13 residues. The CDR3 is CASSLDGENTIYF. CDR3 coding DNA: TGTGCCAGCAGCTTGGACGGCGAAAACACCATATATTTT.

Many counts were recorded for this clonotype. The V call is TRBV18, the J call TRBJ2-5; 8 nucleotides agree with TRBD1. CDR1 KGHSH and CDR2 LQKENI come from the germline V gene. The CDR3 is made up of 14 amino acids. V dropped 0 bases and J dropped 3; count of bases not matched to a gene: 0. The CDR3 loop reads CASSPPTGEETQYF. The DNA for the CDR3 is TGTGCCAGCTCACCACCGACAGGGGAAGAGACCCAGTACTTC.

Comments on this clonotype: A junction boundary mismatches the germline segment, possibly from a read error. This chain links TRBV5-1 with TRBJ2-7, with D maybe TRBD2 (5 bases). The CDR3 runs 10 residues. Germline V gene sequence: CDR1 SGHRS, CDR2 YFSETQ. CDR3 in amino acids: CASSFGRDDF. The CDR3 DNA reads TGCGCCAGCAGCTTCGGACGGGATGACTTC.

In this sample, this clonotype turned up many times. The junction and the germline gene differ at one end; a read error may be behind it. This chain links TRBV4-3 with TRBJ1-4; a weak D match, TRBD1 (5 bases). The CDR3 runs to 12 residues. CDR1 and CDR2 (germline): LGHNA, YSLEER. The CDR3 DNA reads TGCGCCAGCAGCCAGTGGGGGGGGACTAGGGTTTTT. Its protein product is CASSQWGGTRVF.

This clonotype is medium-sized in the sample. The DNA for the CDR3 is TGTGCCAGCAGCTCACAGGGGTTAGACACCATATATTTT. Encoded protein: CASSSQGLDTIYF. J is TRBJ1-3 and V is TRBV7-9, with 7 nucleotides matching TRBD1. Germline lookup yields CDR1 SEHNR and CDR2 FQNEAQ (reference sequence). The V gene end was trimmed by 4 bases and the J gene end by 8 bases; junction bases not matched to a gene: 5. The CDR3 is 13 amino acids.

The chain is built from TRBV7-9 and TRBJ2-3; D call uncertain. The V and J ends lost 1 base and 2 bases respectively, with 10 bases between them. The CDR3 is 15 amino acids. Germline V CDR1 and CDR2: SEHNR, FQNEAQ (reference sequence). CDR3 sequence: CASSLDDGYTDTQYF. CDR3 nucleotide sequence: TGTGCCAGCAGCTTAGATGACGGGTACACAGATACGCAGTATTTT.

This clonotype is a singleton in its sample. This chain's CDR3 is CASSIAARSPLHF. CDR3 nucleotide sequence: TGTGCCAGTAGTATTGCCGCGAGGTCACCCCTCCACTTT. The chain has TRBV19 and TRBJ1-6; D remains unclear. The V and J ends lost 3 bases and 10 bases respectively, with 10 bases between them. The CDR3 sequence is 13 residues long. Per germline, CDR1 LNHDA and CDR2 SQIVND (reference sequence).

CDR3 amino acids: CDRSPREGGGYTF. The CDR3 DNA is TGTGACAGAAGCCCCCGGGAGGGGGGCGGCTACACCTTC. The chain couples TRBV7-3 to TRBJ1-2; a possible D gene is TRBD1 (6 bases). Germline V gene data show CDR1 as SGHTA and CDR2 as FQGTGA. This CDR3 spans 13 amino acids.

This clonotype was seen at least ten times. The chain uses TRBV4-1 and TRBJ1-2; D remains unclear. The CDR3 consists of 15 residues. The ends were cut back, 0 bases at V and 2 bases at J, with 10 bases in the middle. Germline-derived CDR1 and CDR2 are MGHRA and YSYEKL. Here the CDR3 reads CASSQDAAQNYGYTF. DNA for the CDR3: TGCGCCAGCAGCCAAGATGCCGCACAAAACTATGGCTACACCTTC.

This clonotype occurred many times. The V call is TRBV11-1, the J call TRBJ2-2; 8 bases are shared with TRBD2. Germline-derived CDR1 and CDR2 are SGHAT and FQDESV (reference sequence). The CDR3 is made up of 16 amino acids. J lost 4 bases, V lost 9 bases, and 13 bases had no gene match. CDR3 sequence reads: CASSSGGRSSTGELFF. The CDR3 DNA reads as TGTGCCAGTTCAAGCGGGGGACGTTCGAGCACCGGGGAGCTGTTTTTT.

This clonotype is medium-sized (0.01 to 0.1%) within its sample. V gene TRBV10-2 combines with J gene TRBJ1-5; D call uncertain. This CDR3 contains 14 residues. V lost 5 bases, J lost 6 bases, and 14 bases lay in between. CDR1 is WSHSY, CDR2 SAAADI, per germline. Here the CDR3 DNA reads TGCGCCAGCAGTCTGCCGGCAATAGGTCAGCCCCAGCATTTT. It specifies CASSLPAIGQPQHF.

This clonotype has at least ten counts. The chain carries TRBV18 and TRBJ1-1, with 9 positions matching TRBD1. The CDR3 has 15 residues. The V segment lost 0 bases and the J segment 4 bases; nucleotides outside the gene matches: 3. Germline loops: CDR1 KGHSH, CDR2 LQKENI. CDR3 protein: CASSPPTTGGTEAFF. CDR3 bases: TGTGCCAGCTCACCACCGACGACAGGGGGCACTGAAGCTTTCTTT.

This clonotype was counted many times. This sequence joins TRBV20-1 and TRBJ2-4; D remains ambiguous. V was clipped by 7 bases and J by 0 bases, with 10 bases between them. Germline V gene sequence: CDR1 DFQATT, CDR2 SNEGSKA (reference sequence). This CDR3 region has 13 residues. The CDR3 nucleotides are TGCAGTGGCTATATTCTAGCCAAAAACATTCAGTACTTC. Amino acids: CSGYILAKNIQYF.

Sample share makes this clonotype medium-sized. The chain recombines TRBV6-6 with TRBJ2-5, with D tentatively TRBD1 (6 bases). This CDR3 contains 15 residues. CDR1 MNHNY and CDR2 SVGAGI come from the germline V gene (reference sequence). Trimming cost V 0 bases and J 1 base, with 9 bases left between them. The CDR3 sequence is CASSYSRQAQETQYF. Here the CDR3 DNA reads TGTGCCAGCAGTTACTCGAGACAGGCCCAAGAGACCCAGTACTTC.

The V and J genes are TRBV6-1 and TRBJ2-7; D is ambiguous. V gave up 8 bases and J gave up 5 bases, with 16 bases separating them. Per the germline V gene, CDR1 is MNHNS and CDR2 is SASEGT. The CDR3 runs to 13 residues. For the CDR3, the DNA is TGTGCCAGCCGACCGGTTGGGCACGACGAGCAGTACTTC. Its translation is CASRPVGHDEQYF.

This clonotype was recorded at least ten times. The CDR3 sequence is CASSYLPLGRVQGYTF. The CDR3 DNA reads TGTGCCAGCAGTTACCTCCCTCTTGGTAGGGTACAGGGCTACACCTTC. The chain employs TRBV6-5 and TRBJ1-2, with no clear D. With 2 bases removed from V and 8 bases from J, the gap between germline ends came to 21 bases. Germline V gives CDR1 MNHEY, CDR2 SVGAGI. This CDR3 spans 16 amino acids.

This clonotype was observed many times. The chain recombines TRBV5-1 with TRBJ2-1, with 8 bases matching TRBD1. The CDR3 is 15 residues long. Trimming at V came to 0 bases and at J to 8 bases, leaving 7 bases not matched to a gene. Germline V gene sequence: CDR1 SGHRS, CDR2 YFSETQ. The CDR3 sequence is CASSLEDRASDEQFF. The DNA of the CDR3 is TGCGCCAGCAGCTTGGAGGACAGGGCCTCCGATGAGCAGTTCTTC. Together with reference TRBV5-1 and TRBJ2-1, the CDR3 gives the full variable domain: KAGVTQTPRYLIKTRGQQVTLSCSPISGHRSVSWYQQTPGQGLQFLFEYFSETQRNKGNFPGRFSGRQFSNSRSEMNVSTLELGDSALYLCASSLEDRASDEQFFGPGTRLTVL.

This clonotype ranks as medium-sized (0.01 to 0.1%). This chain connects TRBV7-2 to TRBJ2-5, with 9 bases fitting TRBD1. Germline assignment: CDR1 SGHTA and CDR2 FQGNSA. The CDR3 length is 16 residues. With 0 bases clipped from V and 4 bases from J, the junction kept 6 bases outside the gene matches. Here the CDR3 DNA reads TGTGCCAGCAGCTTAGCGGCCGGGACAGGGATAGAGACCCAGTACTTC. Encoded protein: CASSLAAGTGIETQYF.